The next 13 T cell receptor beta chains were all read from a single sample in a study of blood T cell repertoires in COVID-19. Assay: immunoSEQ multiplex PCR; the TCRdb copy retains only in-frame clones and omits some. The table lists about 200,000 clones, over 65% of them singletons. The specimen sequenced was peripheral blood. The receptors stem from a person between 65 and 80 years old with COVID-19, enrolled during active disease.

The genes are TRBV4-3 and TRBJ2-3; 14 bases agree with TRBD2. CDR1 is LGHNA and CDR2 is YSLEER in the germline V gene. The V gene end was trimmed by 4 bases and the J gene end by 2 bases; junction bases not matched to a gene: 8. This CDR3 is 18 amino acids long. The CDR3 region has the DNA TGCGCCAGCAGCCCCTGGACTAGCGGGGGGTTGGTCACAGATACGCAGTATTTT. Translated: CASSPWTSGGLVTDTQYF.

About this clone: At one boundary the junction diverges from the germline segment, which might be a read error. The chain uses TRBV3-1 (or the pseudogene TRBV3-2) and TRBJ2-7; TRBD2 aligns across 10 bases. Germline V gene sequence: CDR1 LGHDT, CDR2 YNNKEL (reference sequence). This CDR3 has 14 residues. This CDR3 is CASSQDGLAGGLRF. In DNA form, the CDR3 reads TGTGCCAGCAGCCAAGATGGATTAGCGGGGGGCCTACGATTC.

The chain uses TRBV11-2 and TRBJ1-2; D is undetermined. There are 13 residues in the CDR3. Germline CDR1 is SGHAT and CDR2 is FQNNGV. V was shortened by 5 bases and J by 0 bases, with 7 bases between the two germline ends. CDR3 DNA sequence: TGTGCCAGCAGCCCCCCTCCTAACTATGGCTACACCTTC. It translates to CASSPPPNYGYTF.

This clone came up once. For the CDR3, the DNA is TGTGCCAGCAGGTGGGGGGGGGCGCAGTCACCCCTCCACTTT. Translating gives CASRWGGAQSPLHF. This sequence joins TRBV7-9 and TRBJ1-6, with a weak D call TRBD1 (6 bases). V was cut by 6 bases and J by 10 bases, with 16 bases left in between. The CDR3 is 14 residues long. The V gene's germline CDR1 is SEHNR and CDR2 FQNEAQ (reference sequence).

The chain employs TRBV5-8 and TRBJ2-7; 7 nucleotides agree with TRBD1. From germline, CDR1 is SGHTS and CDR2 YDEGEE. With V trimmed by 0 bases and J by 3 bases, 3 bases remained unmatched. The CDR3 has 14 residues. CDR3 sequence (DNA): TGTGCCAGCAGCTTGGGACAGGGTGTCTACGAGCAGTACTTC. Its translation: CASSLGQGVYEQYF.

The CDR3 loop reads CASSAQGAHGYTF. CDR3 DNA sequence: TGTGCCAGCAGCGCGCAGGGGGCGCATGGCTACACCTTC. The V and J genes are TRBV9 and TRBJ1-2; 8 nucleotides align to TRBD1. The CDR3 covers 13 residues. Germline V lookup: CDR1 SGDLS, CDR2 YYNGEE. The ends lost 3 bases at V and 6 bases at J; junction bases unmatched: 4.

As DNA, the CDR3 is TGCGCCAGCAGCCAAGATGCGACTAAAGATTCACCCCTCCACTTT. Translated, it gives CASSQDATKDSPLHF. The chain carries TRBV4-3 and TRBJ1-6; no reliable D call. This CDR3 region has 15 residues. Germline V gives CDR1 LGHNA, CDR2 YSLEER. Trimming pared 0 bases from V and 8 bases from J, leaving 11 bases between.

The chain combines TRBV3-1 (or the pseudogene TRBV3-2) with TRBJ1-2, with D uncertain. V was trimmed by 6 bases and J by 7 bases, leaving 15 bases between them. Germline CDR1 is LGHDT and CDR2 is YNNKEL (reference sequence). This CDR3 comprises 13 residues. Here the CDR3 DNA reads TGTGCCAGCAGTACGGAAACCGGAGGTGGCTACACCTTC. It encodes CASSTETGGGYTF.

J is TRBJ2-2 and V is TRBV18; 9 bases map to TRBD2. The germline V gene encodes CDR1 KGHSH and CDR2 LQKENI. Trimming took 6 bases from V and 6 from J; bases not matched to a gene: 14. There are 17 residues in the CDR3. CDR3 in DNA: TGTGCCAGCTCCCCCAAACAGGGGACTAGCTTGGCCGGGGAGCTGTTTTTT. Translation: CASSPKQGTSLAGELFF.

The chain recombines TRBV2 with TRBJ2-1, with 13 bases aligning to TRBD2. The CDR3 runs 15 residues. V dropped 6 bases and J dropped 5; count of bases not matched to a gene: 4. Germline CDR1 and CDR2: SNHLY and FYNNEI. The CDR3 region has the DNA TGTGCCAGCAGGGAACTAGCGGGAGGGAACAATGAGCAGTTCTTC. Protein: CASRELAGGNNEQFF.

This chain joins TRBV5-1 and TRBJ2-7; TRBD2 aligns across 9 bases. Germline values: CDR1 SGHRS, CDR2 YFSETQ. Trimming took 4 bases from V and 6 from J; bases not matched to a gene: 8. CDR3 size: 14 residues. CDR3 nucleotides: TGCGCCAGCAGCGGTGGGACTAGCTTTGCCGAGCAGTACTTC. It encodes CASSGGTSFAEQYF. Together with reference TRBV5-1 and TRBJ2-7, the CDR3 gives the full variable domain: KAGVTQTPRYLIKTRGQQVTLSCSPISGHRSVSWYQQTPGQGLQFLFEYFSETQRNKGNFPGRFSGRQFSNSRSEMNVSTLELGDSALYLCASSGGTSFAEQYFGPGTRLTVT.

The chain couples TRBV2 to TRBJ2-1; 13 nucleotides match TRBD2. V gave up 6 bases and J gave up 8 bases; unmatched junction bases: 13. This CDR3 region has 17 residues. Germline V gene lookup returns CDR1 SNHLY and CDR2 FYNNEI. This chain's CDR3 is CASRELPGTSGNHEQFF. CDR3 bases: TGTGCCAGCAGGGAACTTCCCGGGACTAGCGGGAATCATGAGCAGTTCTTC.

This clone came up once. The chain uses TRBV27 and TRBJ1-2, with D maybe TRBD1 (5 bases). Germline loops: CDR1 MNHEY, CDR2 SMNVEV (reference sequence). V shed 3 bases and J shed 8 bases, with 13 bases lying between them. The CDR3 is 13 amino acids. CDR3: CASSFAGVGGYTF. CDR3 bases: TGTGCCAGCAGTTTTGCGGGGGTTGGCGGCTACACCTTC.